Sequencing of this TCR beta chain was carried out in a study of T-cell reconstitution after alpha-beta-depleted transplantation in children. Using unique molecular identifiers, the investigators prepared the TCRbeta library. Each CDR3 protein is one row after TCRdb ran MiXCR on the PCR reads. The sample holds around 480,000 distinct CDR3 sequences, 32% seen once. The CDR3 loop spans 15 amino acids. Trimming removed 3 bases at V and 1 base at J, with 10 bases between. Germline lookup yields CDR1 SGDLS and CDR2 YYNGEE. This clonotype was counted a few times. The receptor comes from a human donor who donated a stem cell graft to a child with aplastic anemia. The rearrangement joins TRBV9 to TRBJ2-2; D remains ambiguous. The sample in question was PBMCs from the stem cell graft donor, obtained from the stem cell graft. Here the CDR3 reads CASSATWWNTGELFF. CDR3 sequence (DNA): TGTGCCAGCAGCGCCACATGGTGGAACACCGGGGAGCTGTTTTTT.